The T cell receptor (beta chain) under discussion was sequenced for a study of response to subunit inactivated influenza vaccine. Study-wide results and limits: Few additional T cells are recruited per seasonal influenza vaccination, authors suggested.

One entry per CDR3 protein, called by TCRdb with MiXCR from the RT-PCR reads. Of about half a million distinct CDR3 sequences detected, roughly 25% appear once; the ten largest clones hold 1.5% to 2%. CDR1 and CDR2 from the germline V gene are SGHAT and FQNNGV. Trimming cost V 3 bases and J 6 bases, with 11 bases left between them. This CDR3 has 14 amino acids. Comments on this clonotype: Its cognate antigen is unknown.

Sequencing was performed on CD4+ T cells sorted from PBMCs, taken 4 to 6 days after vaccination. The V and J genes are TRBV11-2 and TRBJ2-2; D remains ambiguous. The receptor was derived from a man in his forties or fifties who received an inactivated influenza vaccine. The CDR3 DNA sequence: TGTGCCAGCAGCTTGACTGGGGTCGCCGGGGAGCTGTTTTTT. Its translation: CASSLTGVAGELFF.